These 18 T cell receptor beta chains were sequenced from one sample in a study of T cells in Graves' hyperthyroidism and ophthalmopathy. Amplification of TCR beta CDR3 regions was performed using RNA transcripts as template. The TCR CDR3 first-round RT-PCR relied on the HTBI primer set. TCRdb reanalysed the multiplex PCR reads using MiXCR and keeps one entry per CDR3 protein. The table has over 650,000 distinct CDR3 sequences, over 15% seen once. The sample was blood. These receptors came from a man aged 18 to 35 with Graves' hyperthyroidism.

This sequence joins TRBV6-1 and TRBJ1-1; D is possibly TRBD1 (6 bases). The CDR3 length is 14 residues. Trimming took 6 bases from V and 2 from J, leaving 13 bases between them. CDR1 is MNHNS and CDR2 is SASEGT in the germline V gene. The DNA for the CDR3 is TGTGCCAGCAGCCCCATCAGGGGTAACACTGAAGCTTTCTTT. Translated, it gives CASSPIRGNTEAFF.

This clonotype was seen repeatedly, ten times or more. The rearrangement links TRBV11-3 to TRBJ1-2; 11 bases agree with TRBD1. V shed 4 bases and J 6 bases; nucleotides not matched to a gene: 4. Per the germline V gene, CDR1 is SGHNT and CDR2 is YENEEA. The CDR3 has 14 residues. The CDR3 sequence is CASSSRTGGHGYTF. In DNA, the CDR3 is TGTGCCAGCAGCTCCCGGACAGGGGGCCATGGCTACACCTTC.

The chain links TRBV5-8 to TRBJ2-7; a possible D gene is TRBD2 (6 bases). Germline CDR1 and CDR2: SGHTS and YDEGEE. Trimming removed 5 bases from V and 3 bases from J, with 21 bases in between. This CDR3 contains 16 residues. The CDR3 nucleotides read TGTGCCAGCAGTTATGGGATAGCGGCAGCCCTCTACGAGCAGTACTTC. It codes for CASSYGIAAALYEQYF.

This chain links TRBV4-1 with TRBJ1-5; D might be TRBD1 (5 bases). The germline V gene encodes CDR1 MGHRA and CDR2 YSYEKL. The CDR3 has 14 residues. Trimming removed 0 bases at V and 7 bases at J, with 10 bases between. This CDR3 is CASSQEEEGQPQHF. CDR3 DNA sequence: TGCGCCAGCAGCCAAGAAGAGGAGGGGCAGCCCCAGCATTTT.

This clonotype was detected only a few times. The rearrangement joins TRBV11-3 to TRBJ1-4; D might be TRBD1 (6 bases). Trimming took 5 bases from V and 8 from J, leaving 18 bases between them. Germline assignment: CDR1 SGHNT and CDR2 YENEEA. The CDR3 contains 15 residues. In nucleotides, the CDR3 is TGTGCCAGCAGCGCAACAGGGAAATTTCGCGAAAAACTGTTTTTT. Encoded protein: CASSATGKFREKLFF.

This clonotype occurred a few times. V and J are TRBV7-8 and TRBJ2-1, with no clear D. Trimming pared 3 bases from V and 4 bases from J, leaving 7 bases between. The CDR3 covers 13 residues. Germline V gene lookup returns CDR1 SGHVS and CDR2 FQNEAQ. In DNA, the CDR3 is TGTGCCAGCAGCTTTTCACTTTACAATGAGCAGTTCTTC. This translates into CASSFSLYNEQFF.

This chain links TRBV7-8 with TRBJ2-2; the D gene is possibly TRBD2 (6 bases). There are 16 residues in the CDR3. V was pared by 5 bases and J by 5 bases, with 18 bases between. Per germline, CDR1 SGHVS and CDR2 FQNEAQ. The CDR3, as DNA: TGTGCCAGCAGCCCCTGGAGGAGGGTGAGGACCGGGGAGCTGTTTTTT. Translated: CASSPWRRVRTGELFF.

The sample holds a few counts of this clonotype. The chain couples TRBV14 to TRBJ2-3; D gene uncertain. V gave up 2 bases and J gave up 4 bases, with 7 bases separating them. CDR1 and CDR2 from the germline V gene are SGHDN and FVKESK. The CDR3 contains 13 residues. The CDR3 DNA sequence: TGTGCCAGCAGCCAAAGGATCGCAGATACGCAGTATTTT. It encodes CASSQRIADTQYF.

This clonotype was seen ten or more times. V is TRBV18 and J is TRBJ2-1; D is unresolved. The CDR3 has 15 residues. Germline loops: CDR1 KGHSH, CDR2 LQKENI. Trimming cost V 6 bases and J 0 bases, with 12 bases left between them. DNA of the CDR3: TGTGCCAGCTCCCGTACAGTGAGCTCCTACAATGAGCAGTTCTTC. Protein product: CASSRTVSSYNEQFF.

This clonotype was observed at least ten times. The chain joins TRBV28 to TRBJ2-1; D may correspond to TRBD1 or TRBD2 (6 bases each). V lost 6 bases to trimming and J lost 0 bases, with 12 bases between them. Germline lookup yields CDR1 MDHEN and CDR2 SYDVKM. CDR3 length: 15 amino acids. CDR3 sequence: CASSGGRFSYNEQFF. CDR3 sequence (DNA): TGTGCCAGCAGCGGGGGCCGTTTCTCCTACAATGAGCAGTTCTTC.

This clonotype showed up just a few times. The V and J genes are TRBV5-8 and TRBJ1-1, with 10 positions matching TRBD1. The CDR3 spans 17 residues. With V trimmed by 4 bases and J by 2 bases, 11 bases remained unmatched. The germline CDR1 and CDR2 sequences are SGHTS and YDEGEE. CDR3 DNA: TGTGCCAGCAGCCCTGACAGGGGGCTATGGAGAAACACTGAAGCTTTCTTT. Its protein is CASSPDRGLWRNTEAFF. Supplemented by reference TRBV5-8 and TRBJ1-1, the full variable domain reads EAGVTQSPTHLIKTRGQQATLRCSPISGHTSVYWYQQALGLGLQFLLWYDEGEERNRGNFPPRFSGRQFPNYSSELNVNALELEDSALYLCASSPDRGLWRNTEAFFGQGTRLTVV.

The V gene is TRBV6-1, the J gene TRBJ2-2; TRBD2 matches at 7 bases. The CDR3 spans 13 residues. Germline V gene sequence: CDR1 MNHNS, CDR2 SASEGT. The junction had 3 bases not matched to a gene; V was cut back by 7 bases and J by 4 bases. CDR3 region: CASTSGSTGELFF. The CDR3 DNA is TGTGCCAGCACTAGCGGATCCACCGGGGAGCTGTTTTTT.

In its sample, this clonotype was seen a few times. This chain uses TRBV4-3 with TRBJ2-3; no reliable D call. Germline loops: CDR1 LGHNA, CDR2 YSLEER. Trimming stripped 0 bases from V and 6 bases from J, with 7 bases between. This CDR3 is 13 amino acids long. CDR3 in DNA: TGCGCCAGCAGCCAAGAAGATCTGGATACGCAGTATTTT. Translation gives CASSQEDLDTQYF.

This clonotype was observed a handful of times. The gene calls are TRBV27 and TRBJ1-5; TRBD1 is a possible D gene (5 bases). CDR1 is MNHEY and CDR2 is SMNVEV in the germline V gene (reference sequence). The CDR3 consists of 16 residues. Trimming took 1 base from V and 1 from J, leaving 11 bases between them. The CDR3 region has the DNA TGTGCCAGCAGTTTATTGGCCGAGGGGAGCAATCAGCCCCAGCATTTT. Encoded protein: CASSLLAEGSNQPQHF.

The rearrangement joins TRBV15 to TRBJ2-2, with D tentatively TRBD1 (6 bases). Germline lookup yields CDR1 LNHNV and CDR2 YYDKDF (reference sequence). V was cut by 1 base and J by 3 bases, with 21 bases left in between. There are 19 residues in the CDR3. CDR3: CATSRVFRGTDWDTGELFF. CDR3 in DNA: TGTGCCACCAGCAGAGTATTTAGGGGGACGGATTGGGACACCGGGGAGCTGTTTTTT.

The chain is built from TRBV10-3 and TRBJ2-3, with D tentatively TRBD1 (5 bases). The CDR3 is 14 residues long. V lost 6 bases and J 4 bases, leaving 14 bases between the germline ends. Germline assignment: CDR1 ENHRY and CDR2 SYGVKD. This CDR3 is CAISSRGIADTQYF. The CDR3 DNA sequence: TGTGCCATCAGCTCTAGGGGTATCGCAGATACGCAGTATTTT.

This clonotype was counted many times. The chain links TRBV20-1 to TRBJ2-1; D remains ambiguous. The CDR3 is 18 residues long. Germline V CDR1 and CDR2: DFQATT, SNEGSKA (reference sequence). Trimming removed 0 bases from V and 0 bases from J, with 18 bases in between. The CDR3 spells CSARDRSGAASSYNEQFF. DNA for the CDR3: TGCAGTGCTAGAGATCGTTCGGGCGCGGCTAGCTCCTACAATGAGCAGTTCTTC.

This clonotype occurred a few times. The chain couples TRBV9 to TRBJ2-1; 10 bases match TRBD2. In germline, CDR1 is SGDLS, CDR2 YYNGEE. The CDR3 consists of 16 residues. V was pared by 3 bases and J by 4 bases, with 7 bases of the junction left unmatched. DNA of the CDR3: TGTGCCAGCAGCGGATCTAGCGGGAGTAGGTACAATGAGCAGTTCTTC. Its translation: CASSGSSGSRYNEQFF.